The entry that follows covers one TCR beta chain sequence. The antigen it recognizes is unknown. No much larger clone is present one base from it, and per-base qualities are unavailable. In the prospective study, participants were about 18 to 90 years old, resided in 24 geographic areas of the United States, and were enrolled through a virtual design. In the prospective study, participants were assigned to cohorts based on the clinical history participants reported in a screening survey and a study questionnaire. For ImmuneRACE Cohort 3, a participant was defined as recovered based on two consecutive negative NP/OP PCR tests, clearance by a healthcare professional, or resolution of symptoms. In the prospective study, mobile phlebotomists collected whole blood, serum and a nasopharyngeal or oropharyngeal swab from each participant. Over a roughly 2-month period, participants in the prospective study had the option of providing additional blood draws and questionnaires. Blood samples from the prospective study were shipped frozen or at room temperature prior to DNA extraction.

The sample is drawn from a study of blood T cell repertoires in COVID-19 (dated by TCRdb to between 2020 and 2021). Regarding the complete study: Samples covering the acute and convalescent phases of COVID-19 were provided by collaborators in the United States, Italy and Spain. The material from the prospective study consisted of cDNA or gDNA derived from T cells, B-cell-depleted T cells, or PBMCs. Deeply sampled blood TCRbeta repertoires from subjects exposed to, actively infected with, or recovered from COVID-19 were included in the dataset. A freely available public database, intended as a resource for researchers studying the immune response to SARS-CoV-2, is where the repertoires were released. The samples were drawn from the first 160 participants of the ongoing ImmuneRACE study and from 1,200 or so subjects provided by 6 global collaborators. Sample metadata almost always included a de-identified subject ID, COVID-19 status, age in years and sex. Where available, HLA class I and class II types were obtained from metadata supplied by the sample provider rather than from assay-based typing.

General study outcomes and caveats: The amount of clinical and demographic metadata varied by source and participant and was provided uncurated.

The cysteine opens and the phenylalanine closes a CDR3 of 16 amino acids. Only the CDR3 DNA is retained, 48 bases long and in frame from the first base. TCRbeta CDR3 regions were amplified from genomic DNA using the immunoSEQ Assay, a bias-controlled multiplex PCR. In the source study's methods: The number of nucleated cells in each sample was estimated from the amplification of reference gene primers within the assay. Sequence reads were collapsed and filtered to measure the absolute abundance of every unique TCRbeta CDR3 rearrangement. For each sample, productive Simpson clonality was calculated as the square root of Simpson's diversity index over productive rearrangements. TCRdb carries this immuneACCESS record with in-frame sequences only. Its versions omit some clonotypes, under half of them owing to an unresolved V gene in the studies checked, with the rest unexplained. V and J calls and clone size come straight from that table; D and trimming were deduced from the DNA. The sample table shows roughly 200,000 clones, and approximately 86% are seen once. Around 2.4% of the sample is taken by the ten largest.

Sequencing was performed on PBMCs or T cells enriched from blood (not recorded which). This TCR came from a woman younger than 45 who had recovered from COVID-19. The V and J segments used are TRBV12-2 and TRBJ2-3; the table calls TRBD2, which could not be checked here. TRBV12-2 is recorded as a pseudogene. The DNA sequence reads TGTGCAAGTCGCTTAGATCGGGGGGAGGGGACAGATACGCAGTATTTT. Its product reads: CASRLDRGEGTDTQYF.